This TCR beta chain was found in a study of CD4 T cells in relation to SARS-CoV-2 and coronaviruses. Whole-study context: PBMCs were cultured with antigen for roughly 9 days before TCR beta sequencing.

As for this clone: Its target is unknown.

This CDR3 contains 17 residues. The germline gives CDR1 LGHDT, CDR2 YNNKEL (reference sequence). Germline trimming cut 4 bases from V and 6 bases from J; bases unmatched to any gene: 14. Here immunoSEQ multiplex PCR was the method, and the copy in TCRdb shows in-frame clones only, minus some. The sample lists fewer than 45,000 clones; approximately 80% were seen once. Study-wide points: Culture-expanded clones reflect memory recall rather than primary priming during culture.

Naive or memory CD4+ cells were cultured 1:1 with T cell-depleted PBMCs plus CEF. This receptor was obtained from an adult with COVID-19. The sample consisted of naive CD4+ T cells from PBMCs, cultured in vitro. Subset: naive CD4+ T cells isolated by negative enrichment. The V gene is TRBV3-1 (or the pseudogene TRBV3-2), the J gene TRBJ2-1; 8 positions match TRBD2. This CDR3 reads CASSRQLVAGLSNEQFF. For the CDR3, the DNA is TGTGCCAGCAGCCGTCAACTAGTAGCGGGATTATCCAATGAGCAGTTCTTC.